Listed below are T cell receptor beta chains from one sample, sequenced in a study of blood T cell repertoires in COVID-19. Data came from immunoSEQ multiplex PCR; TCRdb stores just in-frame clones and leaves some out. The sample lists 70,000 or so clones, roughly four fifths occurring once. Sequencing was done on a sample of peripheral blood. These TCRs come from a woman aged 55-69 years with acute or convalescent COVID-19. Each CDR3 is given with its conserved first and last residue. Fields, in order: D gene, clone size, V gene, J gene, CDR3 DNA, CDR3 protein. The D gene is left open where the match is weak. Clone sizes are given selectively: once, few, many, or a class where the clone is expanded.

NA	NA	TRBV5-1	TRBJ2-2	TGCGCCAGCAGCTTAACAGGGCGTCCCGGGGAGCTGTTTTTT	CASSLTGRPGELFF
NA	NA	TRBV7-2	TRBJ2-7	TGTGCCAGCAGCTCCCGGCGGCAGGGAGGCGACGAGCAGTACTTC	CASSSRRQGGDEQYF
NA	few	TRBV14	TRBJ1-1	TGTGCCAGCAGCCGGGGGACTTTTTCGAACACTGAAGCTTTCTTT	CASSRGTFSNTEAFF
NA	few	TRBV7-2	TRBJ1-5	TGTGCCAGCAGCTTAGGGGCGGGGCGGCAGCCCCAGCATTTT	CASSLGAGRQPQHF
TRBD1	NA	TRBV10-1	TRBJ1-1	TGCGCCAGCAGTCAGGGGGCTCGCCCTGAAGCTTTCTTT	CASSQGARPEAFF
TRBD2	NA	TRBV20-1	TRBJ2-3	TGCAGTGCTAGTTTGACTAGCGGGGGGGCGGCAGATACGCAGTATTTT	CSASLTSGGAADTQYF
NA	NA	TRBV7-2	TRBJ1-2	TGTGCCAGCAGCTTAGGGTACAAGAATGGCTACACCTTC	CASSLGYKNGYTF
NA	NA	TRBV18	TRBJ1-2	TGTGCCAGCTCCACGAGGGACACTGCTAACTATGGCTACACCTTC	CASSTRDTANYGYTF
NA	NA	TRBV30	TRBJ1-2	TGTGCCTTGTACAGGGATGGCTACACCTTC	CALYRDGYTF
NA	NA	TRBV3-1/TRBV3-2	TRBJ2-5	TGTGCCAGCAGCCAATTGGAGCTGGGTCAAGAGACCCAGTACTTC	CASSQLELGQETQYF
TRBD1	NA	TRBV5-1	TRBJ1-2	TGCGCCAGCAGCTCTACAGGGGCCGCTCGTTCTATGGCTTGGACCTTC	CASSSTGAARSMAWTF
NA	NA	TRBV3-1/TRBV3-2	TRBJ1-2	TGTGCCAGCACAGATCGGGGGTTAGGGGGCTACACCTTC	CASTDRGLGGYTF
TRBD1	NA	TRBV5-1	TRBJ1-2	TGCGCCAGCAGCTTGTCGATAGGGGGCGGTTATGGCTACACCTTC	CASSLSIGGGYGYTF
NA	NA	TRBV9	TRBJ1-6	TGTGCCAGCGGCGAGGGAGGGAACTATAATTCACCCCTCCACTTT	CASGEGGNYNSPLHF
NA	NA	TRBV5-6	TRBJ1-5	TGTGCCAGCAGCTTGGCCTTACAGGGTTCCAATCAGCCCCAGCATTTT	CASSLALQGSNQPQHF
NA	few	TRBV19	TRBJ2-5	TGTGCCAGTAGTACCCCGGGTTGGCTCCAAGAGACCCAGTACTTC	CASSTPGWLQETQYF
TRBD1	NA	TRBV6-5	TRBJ1-1	TGTGCCAGCAGTCTGACAGGGATGAACACTGAAGCTTTCTTT	CASSLTGMNTEAFF
NA	NA	TRBV6-5	TRBJ1-2	TGTGCCAGCAGTCCAGCACCAGGGAATGGCTACACCTTC	CASSPAPGNGYTF
NA	NA	TRBV4-2	TRBJ2-3	TGTGCCAGCAGCCAAGTTGGAACAGAGAGCACAGATACGCAGTATTTT	CASSQVGTESTDTQYF
TRBD1	NA	TRBV7-2	TRBJ1-2	TGTGCCAGCAGCTTAGCGGGGGCAGGGGGCTATGGCTACACCTTC	CASSLAGAGGYGYTF
NA	NA	TRBV7-3	TRBJ2-2	TGTGCCAGCAGCCCGGACGGGGGTACGGCAGGCACCGGGGAGCTGTTTTTT	CASSPDGGTAGTGELFF
NA	NA	TRBV5-1	TRBJ2-2	TGCGCCAGCAGCCAGGGACAAACGAACACCGGGGAGCTGTTTTTT	CASSQGQTNTGELFF
NA	NA	TRBV6-5	TRBJ1-1	TGTGCCAGCGGGCAGAATGAAGCTTTCTTT	CASGQNEAFF
NA	NA	TRBV10-2	TRBJ1-1	TGCGCCAGCATACAGGGGAACACTGAAGCTTTCTTT	CASIQGNTEAFF
NA	NA	TRBV2	TRBJ1-5	TGTGCCAGCAGCGTCACTCACAATACAGGGCAGCCCCAGCATTTT	CASSVTHNTGQPQHF
TRBD2	NA	TRBV24-1	TRBJ2-1	TGTGCCACCAGTGATTTGCCTAGCGGGGGGCGCAGCTCCTACAATGAGCAGTTCTTC	CATSDLPSGGRSSYNEQFF
NA	few	TRBV7-9	TRBJ1-1	TGTGCCAGCAGCTTAGGACATAAGAACACTGAAGCTTTCTTT	CASSLGHKNTEAFF
NA	NA	TRBV14	TRBJ1-1	TGTGCCAGCCCACAGGGGAACACTGAAGCTTTCTTT	CASPQGNTEAFF
NA	NA	TRBV19	TRBJ2-3	TGTGCCAGTAGTCCACCGGGACTCCTCGCAGATACGCAGTATTTT	CASSPPGLLADTQYF
NA	NA	TRBV5-8	TRBJ2-6	TGTGCCAGCAGCTTCGGGACTCCGCCCTCTGGGGCCAACGTCCTGACTTTC	CASSFGTPPSGANVLTF
TRBD1	NA	TRBV5-8	TRBJ1-1	TGTGCCAGCAGCTTGTTCCAGGGGGCCACTGAAGCTTTCTTT	CASSLFQGATEAFF
NA	NA	TRBV6-5	TRBJ2-5	TGTGCCAGCAGTCCCGGGCGGAGGGAGACCCAGTACTTC	CASSPGRRETQYF
TRBD1	NA	TRBV19	TRBJ1-1	TGTGCCAGTAGCGTGACAGGGGGGACTGAAGCTTTCTTT	CASSVTGGTEAFF
NA	NA	TRBV7-3	TRBJ2-1	TGTGCCAGCAGCTTAACAGGCGGGAATGAGCAGTTCTTC	CASSLTGGNEQFF
NA	NA	TRBV27	TRBJ2-5	TGTGCCAGCAGTCCGGGACTGGCGCAAGAGACCCAGTACTTC	CASSPGLAQETQYF
NA	few	TRBV2	TRBJ1-6	TGTGCCAGCAGTGAAGGCAGAAATAATTCACCCCTCCACTTT	CASSEGRNNSPLHF
NA	NA	TRBV5-1	TRBJ2-7	TGCGCCAGCAGCCCCCAGGGAAGGGGAGGCTCCTACGAGCAGTACTTC	CASSPQGRGGSYEQYF
TRBD1	NA	TRBV11-3	TRBJ1-1	TGTGCCAGCGGACAGGGGAACACTGAAGCTTTCTTT	CASGQGNTEAFF
TRBD1	NA	TRBV5-1	TRBJ2-7	TGCGCCAGCAGACCCGGGACAGCTTACTACGAGCAGTACTTC	CASRPGTAYYEQYF
TRBD1	NA	TRBV7-3	TRBJ2-1	TGTGCCAGCAGCCCGGGACAGGGCCCCAATGAGCAGTTCTTC	CASSPGQGPNEQFF
NA	NA	TRBV7-6	TRBJ2-6	TGTGCCAGCAGCTTAGAAGACAGCTCTGGGGCCAACGTCCTGACTTTC	CASSLEDSSGANVLTF
NA	NA	TRBV4-1	TRBJ2-6	TGCGCCAGCAGCCAAGATCCGGGTAACTCTGGGGCCAACGTCCTGACTTTC	CASSQDPGNSGANVLTF
NA	once	TRBV4-1	TRBJ1-2	TGCGCCAGCAGCCAAGCATCCTTGGCCTACACCTTC	CASSQASLAYTF
NA	NA	TRBV29-1	TRBJ2-6	TGCAGCGTTGAAGAGCCCCGGGGTGGGGCCAACGTCCTGACTTTC	CSVEEPRGGANVLTF
NA	NA	TRBV11-2	TRBJ2-3	TGTGCCAGCCGAAGGGGGGATACGCAGTATTTT	CASRRGDTQYF
NA	few	TRBV5-1	TRBJ2-7	TGCGCCAGCAGCTTGATGATCGGACAGAGCTCCTACGAGCAGTACTTC	CASSLMIGQSSYEQYF
NA	NA	TRBV6-5	TRBJ1-5	TGTGCCAGCAGTTACTCGAGGTACCAGCCCCAGCATTTT	CASSYSRYQPQHF
NA	NA	TRBV11-2	TRBJ1-1	TGTGCCAGCAGCCCGAACCGAGGACCGGGGGGCACTGAAGCTTTCTTT	CASSPNRGPGGTEAFF
TRBD2	NA	TRBV6-2/TRBV6-3	TRBJ2-6	TGTGCCAGCAGTGCTCCGGCTAGCGGGGGGCTATACTCTGGGGCCAACGTCCTGACTTTC	CASSAPASGGLYSGANVLTF